These 11 T cell receptor beta chains were all obtained from the same sample, sequenced in a study of blood T cell repertoires in COVID-19. Assay: immunoSEQ multiplex PCR; the TCRdb copy retains only in-frame clones and omits some. Among tens of thousands of clones listed, more than 80% were seen once. The source material was peripheral blood. The receptors shown here come from a woman aged 80 or older with active COVID-19.

This chain links TRBV7-9 with TRBJ1-2, with D tentatively TRBD1 (5 bases). This CDR3 contains 12 residues. V was cut by 5 bases and J by 5 bases, with 9 bases left in between. The germline V gene has CDR1 SEHNR and CDR2 FQNEAQ (reference sequence). The CDR3 spells CASSPDRYGYTF. CDR3 nucleotide sequence: TGTGCCAGCAGCCCCGACAGATATGGCTACACCTTC.

J is TRBJ2-5 and V is TRBV7-8; 7 nucleotides line up with TRBD1. This CDR3 region has 14 residues. After removal of 5 bases from V and 1 base from J, the junction contained 4 bases not matched to a gene. Germline loops: CDR1 SGHVS, CDR2 FQNEAQ. The CDR3 region is CASSPGQVQETQYF. The CDR3 nucleotides are TGTGCCAGCAGCCCAGGACAGGTCCAAGAGACCCAGTACTTC.

The V gene is TRBV2, the J gene TRBJ2-1; TRBD2 matches at 10 bases. Germline V gene data show CDR1 as SNHLY and CDR2 as FYNNEI. There are 10 residues in the CDR3. V trimming: 6 bases; J trimming: 13 bases; junction bases outside the gene matches: 0. CDR3 region: CASRLAGQFF. The CDR3 DNA is TGTGCCAGCAGACTAGCGGGACAGTTCTTC.

The chain couples TRBV15 to TRBJ1-5, with a tentative D call TRBD1 (5 bases). Per germline, CDR1 LNHNV and CDR2 YYDKDF (reference sequence). Trimming pared 2 bases from V and 6 bases from J, leaving 17 bases between. This CDR3 comprises 16 residues. The DNA of the CDR3 is TGTGCCACCAGCAGATCTTTAGTCGGAGGGGTTCAGCCCCAGCATTTT. Translating gives CATSRSLVGGVQPQHF.

The gene calls are TRBV25-1 and TRBJ2-1, with TRBD2 matching 10 bases. CDR3 size: 15 residues. V lost 5 bases to trimming and J lost 8 bases; unmatched junction nucleotides: 9. Per germline, CDR1 MGHDK and CDR2 SYGVNS. The CDR3 nucleotides are TGTGCCAGCAGTCCGTCTAGCGGGGGAGAAGATGAGCAGTTCTTC. This sequence encodes CASSPSSGGEDEQFF.

The rearrangement links TRBV7-9 to TRBJ1-1; D perhaps matches TRBD1 (5 bases). The CDR3 is 15 residues long. Germline assignment: CDR1 SEHNR and CDR2 FQNEAQ (reference sequence). V dropped 1 base and J dropped 6 bases, with 15 bases sitting between them. The CDR3 nucleotides are TGTGCCAGCAGCTTAGGGCCGGAGGGGAGGGCTGAAGCTTTCTTT. This codes for CASSLGPEGRAEAFF.

The rearrangement uses TRBV27 and TRBJ2-7, with 14 bases identical to TRBD2. This CDR3 is 17 amino acids long. With 5 bases clipped from V and 6 bases from J, the junction kept 12 bases outside the gene matches. Looked up from germline, CDR1 is MNHEY and CDR2 is SMNVEV (reference sequence). The CDR3 nucleotides read TGTGCCAGCAGTCCCCGGGGGGCGGGACTAGCGGGAGCCGAGCAGTACTTC. Protein: CASSPRGAGLAGAEQYF.

This chain links TRBV19 with TRBJ2-1; 9 bases map to TRBD2. Germline CDR1 and CDR2: LNHDA and SQIVND (reference sequence). This CDR3 region has 14 residues. V gave up 5 bases and J gave up 8 bases; unmatched junction bases: 7. DNA of the CDR3: TGTGCCAGTAGTCCGCGGGGGGGCCGGGATGAGCAGTTCTTC. Translating gives CASSPRGGRDEQFF.

The chain is built from TRBV28 and TRBJ1-5; 7 nucleotides align to TRBD1. The length of the CDR3 is 17 residues. CDR1 is MDHEN, CDR2 SYDVKM, per germline. Trimming at V came to 5 bases and at J to 3 bases, leaving 13 bases not matched to a gene. The CDR3: CASSPTNTGAFNQPQHF. The CDR3 region has the DNA TGTGCCAGCAGTCCCACCAACACAGGGGCCTTCAATCAGCCCCAGCATTTT.

The genes are TRBV4-2 and TRBJ2-3; 13 positions match TRBD2. This CDR3 comprises 20 residues. The V and J ends lost 0 bases and 1 base, in that order; junction bases with no gene match: 10. Germline CDR1 reads LGHNA; CDR2 reads YNFKEQ. The CDR3 region has the DNA TGTGCCAGCAGCCAAGAAGGGACTAGCGGGGACTTAATCGGCACAGATACGCAGTATTTT. Its protein is CASSQEGTSGDLIGTDTQYF.

The chain carries TRBV7-2 and TRBJ2-2, with D tentatively TRBD2 (5 bases). V dropped 1 base and J dropped 5 bases, with 8 bases sitting between them. The CDR3 has 14 amino acids. Germline values: CDR1 SGHTA, CDR2 FQGNSA. CDR3 amino acids: CASSLVGGTGELFF. The CDR3 DNA reads TGTGCCAGCAGCTTAGTAGGCGGGACCGGGGAGCTGTTTTTT.